The sequence of this T cell receptor beta chain was determined in a study of radiation and T cells in renal cell carcinoma. Per germline, CDR1 SNHLY and CDR2 FYNNEI. Trimming took off 2 bases at V and 1 base at J, with 9 bases between the two ends. The CDR3 consists of 15 residues. Remarks on this clone: Antigen: not known.

Time point reported: blood 2 weeks post-SBRT. Treatment indicated: 15 Gy SBRT to primary tumor, nephrectomy 4 weeks later. The method was immunoSEQ multiplex PCR; TCRdb's version includes in-frame clones alone and lacks a portion of them. The table has 120,000 or so clones, about 81% seen once. General observations from the study: Without pretreatment biopsies, baseline tumor clonotype presence was undetermined. Top tumor clonotypes rose in blood 2 weeks post-radiation, then contracted.

The sample in question was blood, obtained from a patient whose treatment included radiotherapy and nephrectomy. The receptor was isolated from a man in his fifties or sixties with renal cell carcinoma. V usage is TRBV2 and J usage is TRBJ2-1, with D maybe TRBD2 (5 bases). The CDR3 sequence is CASSERGQSYNEQFF. As DNA, the CDR3 is TGTGCCAGCAGTGAACGCGGGCAGTCCTACAATGAGCAGTTCTTC. Drawing the rest from reference TRBV2 and TRBJ2-1, the complete variable domain is EPEVTQTPSHQVTQMGQEVILRCVPISNHLYFYWYRQILGQKVEFLVSFYNNEISEKSEIFDDQFSVERPDGSNFTLKIRSTKLEDSAMYFCASSERGQSYNEQFFGPGTRLTVL.